This TCR beta chain was captured in a study of blood T cell repertoires in COVID-19. Whole-study context: The United States, Italy and Spain supplied acute and convalescent COVID-19 samples.

Here immunoSEQ multiplex PCR was the method, and the copy in TCRdb shows in-frame clones only, minus some. This table holds around 180,000 clones, around 85% found once. Germline V gene sequence: CDR1 MDHEN, CDR2 SYDVKM. The ends lost 6 bases at V and 4 bases at J; junction bases unmatched: 8. The CDR3 length is 15 residues. The chain recombines TRBV28 with TRBJ1-5; 8 bases agree with TRBD1. The sequencing sample was made of peripheral blood. This clonotype originated in a person aged 70 to 85 with COVID-19, enrolled during active disease. The CDR3: CASSLDRGGNQPQHF. The CDR3 DNA sequence: TGTGCCAGCAGCCTAGACAGGGGAGGTAATCAGCCCCAGCATTTT.